Below are 19 T cell receptor beta chains sequenced from a single sample in a study of shared clonotypes between healthy human individuals. Measured with immunoSEQ multiplex PCR; TCRdb has only the in-frame clones, and not every one. Seen here are about 1 million clones, 65% to 80% observed once, and the top ten hold 1.4%. Sequencing used memory CD4+ T cells sorted from blood. Subset in this sample: CD45RA-negative fraction. The receptors derive from a man younger than 35 in good health.

This chain uses TRBV28 with TRBJ2-1; 11 bases are a match to TRBD2. The CDR3 spans 18 residues. Unmatched junction bases numbered 11, after V lost 5 bases and J lost 2 bases. CDR1 MDHEN and CDR2 SYDVKM come from the germline V gene. The CDR3 spells CASSPTTGSGGAYNEQFF. The CDR3, as DNA: TGTGCCAGCAGTCCAACGACTGGTAGCGGGGGGGCCTACAATGAGCAGTTCTTC.

As concerns this clone: A much larger clone differs from this one at a single base, so this may be a read error. V is TRBV7-6 and J is TRBJ2-5, with no clear D. This CDR3 is built from 12 residues. Between the trimmed V and J ends, which lost 1 base and 1 base, there was a span of 1 base. Germline CDR1 SGHVS, CDR2 FNYEAQ. CDR3 in amino acids: CASSLVQETQYF. For the CDR3, the DNA is TGTGCCAGCAGCTTAGTCCAAGAGACCCAGTACTTC.

In regard to this clone: Sequence at one end of the junction differs from germline and may be a read error. J is TRBJ1-1 and V is TRBV5-1; no firm D call. This CDR3 spans 13 amino acids. Germline V lookup: CDR1 SGHRS, CDR2 YFSETQ. The CDR3 sequence: CASSTPPSTEAFF. Here the CDR3 DNA reads TGTGCCAGCAGCACTCCACCTAGCACTGAAGCTTTCTTT.

The table lists this clone with a count of one. This CDR3 is CASSDPGQASYEQYF. Here the CDR3 DNA reads TGTGCCAGCAGCGATCCTGGACAGGCCTCCTACGAGCAGTACTTC. The J gene is TRBJ2-7, the V gene TRBV6-1, with TRBD1 matching 7 bases. From germline, CDR1 is MNHNS and CDR2 SASEGT. J was trimmed by 0 bases and V by 6 bases; bases with no gene match: 8. The CDR3 spans 15 residues.

This clone was recorded only once. The chain links TRBV4-1 to TRBJ1-5; D uncertain. Germline V gene sequence: CDR1 MGHRA, CDR2 YSYEKL. V was trimmed by 1 base and J by 4 bases, leaving 8 bases between them. The CDR3 is 14 residues long. CDR3 sequence reads: CASSQGRWNQPQHF. The CDR3, as DNA: TGCGCCAGCAGCCAAGGGCGGTGGAATCAGCCCCAGCATTTT.

Here the CDR3 DNA reads TGCGCCAGCAGCTTCGACAGGGCGGAGGGCATTCAGTACTTC. This codes for CASSFDRAEGIQYF. The V call is TRBV5-1, the J call TRBJ2-4; weak D call: TRBD1 (7 bases). Germline V gene lookup returns CDR1 SGHRS and CDR2 YFSETQ. V lost 2 bases, J lost 9 bases, and 15 bases lay in between. This CDR3 contains 14 residues.

For this clone: Within the sample, other DNA sequences also encode this same CDR3. The chain links TRBV9 to TRBJ1-1; 8 bases map to TRBD1. The CDR3 loop spans 15 amino acids. CDR1 and CDR2 from the germline V gene are SGDLS and YYNGEE. The J segment lost 1 base and the V segment lost 0 bases, leaving 2 bases of the junction unmatched. The CDR3 protein is CASSVVGTGNTEAFF. DNA for the CDR3: TGTGCCAGCAGCGTAGTTGGGACAGGGAACACTGAAGCTTTCTTT.

The table lists this clone with a few counts. The V call is TRBV10-2, the J call TRBJ2-2; the D is unclear. Trimming took off 7 bases at V and 3 bases at J, with 12 bases between the two ends. The CDR3 runs to 14 residues. Germline V gene lookup returns CDR1 WSHSY and CDR2 SAAADI. CDR3 protein: CASIMDQYTGELFF. The CDR3 DNA sequence: TGCGCCAGCATTATGGACCAATACACCGGGGAGCTGTTTTTT.

This clone showed up just a few times. The J gene is TRBJ1-2, the V gene TRBV9; D ambiguous. The CDR3 length is 14 residues. V lost 4 bases, J lost 0 bases, and 10 bases lay in between. Germline V gene sequence: CDR1 SGDLS, CDR2 YYNGEE. In DNA form, the CDR3 reads TGTGCCAGCAGCCCCCGGCATCCTAACTATGGCTACACCTTC. Translating gives CASSPRHPNYGYTF.

The sample holds a few counts of this clone. V gene TRBV4-3 combines with J gene TRBJ2-3; 12 bases line up with TRBD2. The length of the CDR3 is 17 residues. V lost 5 bases, J lost 4 bases, and 10 bases stayed unmatched. Germline V gene sequence: CDR1 LGHNA, CDR2 YSLEER. CDR3 sequence reads: CASSARLAGDRPDTQYF. The CDR3 nucleotides read TGCGCCAGCAGCGCCCGACTAGCGGGAGATAGACCAGATACGCAGTATTTT.

The chain recombines TRBV5-4 with TRBJ2-3, with a tentative D call TRBD2 (6 bases). Germline-derived CDR1 and CDR2 are SGHNT and YYREEE (reference sequence). The CDR3 totals 15 residues. V was clipped by 4 bases and J by 2 bases, with 14 bases between them. The CDR3 loop is CASSTPWTITDTQYF. CDR3 in DNA: TGTGCCAGCAGCACGCCCTGGACTATCACAGATACGCAGTATTTT.

J is TRBJ2-7 and V is TRBV2, with D unclear. V was trimmed by 6 bases and J by 4 bases, leaving 7 bases between them. The CDR3 runs 11 residues. Germline V gene data show CDR1 as SNHLY and CDR2 as FYNNEI. The CDR3 spells CASRAVYEQYF. CDR3 DNA sequence: TGTGCCAGCAGGGCGGTTTACGAGCAGTACTTC.

This clone has a handful of counts. V and J are TRBV28 and TRBJ2-5; D possibly corresponds to TRBD2 (6 bases). Per the germline V gene, CDR1 is MDHEN and CDR2 is SYDVKM. This CDR3 contains 16 residues. V lost 4 bases and J 5 bases, leaving 20 bases between the germline ends. The CDR3 here is CASSSQRRGLRETQYF. The CDR3 DNA reads TGTGCCAGCAGTTCCCAACGGAGGGGCCTAAGGGAGACCCAGTACTTC.

The chain is built from TRBV5-6 and TRBJ2-4, with 8 bases that match TRBD1. V lost 1 base, J lost 9 bases, and 3 bases stayed unmatched. The CDR3 has 13 residues. Germline CDR1 reads SGHDT; CDR2 reads YYEEEE. The CDR3 spells CASSLTGGIIQYF. In DNA, the CDR3 is TGTGCCAGCAGCTTGACAGGGGGTATCATTCAGTACTTC.

The chain links TRBV19 to TRBJ1-5; maybe TRBD1 (6 bases). The CDR3 loop spans 16 amino acids. Germline V gives CDR1 LNHDA, CDR2 SQIVND (reference sequence). Trimming removed 7 bases at V and 4 bases at J, with 20 bases between. CDR3 DNA sequence: TGTGCCAGTACCGTCGGGGGGGGCTTCTCGAATCAGCCCCAGCATTTT. Translated, it gives CASTVGGGFSNQPQHF.

V gene TRBV9 combines with J gene TRBJ2-1, with 7 bases fitting TRBD2. Germline CDR1 and CDR2: SGDLS and YYNGEE. With V trimmed by 1 base and J by 7 bases, 8 bases remained unmatched. The CDR3 spans 15 residues. The CDR3 region is CASSVSGTTNNEQFF. CDR3 nucleotide sequence: TGTGCCAGCAGCGTAAGTGGGACTACGAATAATGAGCAGTTCTTC.

The V call is TRBV9, the J call TRBJ1-6; D is unclear. Per the germline V gene, CDR1 is SGDLS and CDR2 is YYNGEE. The germline V and J ends were trimmed by 0 bases and 7 bases, with 11 bases remaining between them. This CDR3 comprises 15 residues. The CDR3 coding sequence is TGTGCCAGCAGCGTAGACGCAGGACTGAATTCACCCCTCCACTTT. This sequence encodes CASSVDAGLNSPLHF.

This chain links TRBV2 with TRBJ1-4; D not resolved. Germline loops: CDR1 SNHLY, CDR2 FYNNEI. V lost 5 bases and J lost 8, with 15 bases in between. CDR3 length: 14 amino acids. The CDR3, as DNA: TGTGCCAGCAGTTTCCGGGTCCCGGGGGAAAAACTGTTTTTT. It encodes CASSFRVPGEKLFF.

The chain uses TRBV11-2 and TRBJ2-3, with D perhaps assigned TRBD1 or TRBD2 (6 bases each). The V and J ends lost 5 bases and 7 bases respectively, with 13 bases between them. Germline V gene data show CDR1 as SGHAT and CDR2 as FQNNGV. This CDR3 contains 13 residues. The CDR3 bases are TGTGCCAGCAGCCTAGGAGGGGGGAATACGCAGTATTTT. Residues: CASSLGGGNTQYF.